This T cell receptor (beta chain) comes out of a study of cytomegalovirus exposure and HLA in healthy donors (dated by TCRdb to 2016 to 2017). For context, the study as a whole: An earlier analysis of some 620 of the donors reported approximately 260 Gb of sequence data and 117 million unique TCR beta sequences obtained from 150 million to 200 million T cells. A separate validation cohort of about 110 different subjects was used in addition to the roughly 670-subject first cohort. The study aimed to test whether cataloging public T cell receptors could reveal signatures of past pathogen exposure. Of the roughly 400 genotyped donors, more than 75% were placed in the genetic ancestry cluster associated with self-reported Caucasian donors. Across approximately 400 genotyped donors of the cohort, an average of approximately 240,000 unique TCR beta nucleotide sequences per donor were sequenced, and about a sixth of those sequences were non-productive. All discovery cohort repertoires had been generated using a single sequencing platform. An early release covering over 500 HLA-typed donors comprised approximately 290 gigabases of sequencing data and 85 million or so unique TCR sequences. High-throughput TCR immunosequencing, statistical association of individual TCRs with disease status, and machine learning were combined to predict cytomegalovirus infection status. Typing coverage differed by locus: A, B, C, DRB1 and DQB1 were typed in roughly 620-640 donors, DQA1 in about 500, DPA1 in 606, and DPB1 in 450 to 490. Alongside the repertoire data, information on donor age, sex, ethnicity and CMV serostatus was compiled. The study used immunosequencing to profile the T cell repertoires of more than 650 subjects and linked those repertoires to cytomegalovirus serostatus. To study patterns of TCR occurrence, a later analysis re-analyzed previously published TCR beta repertoires from 500 to 850 donors and added high-resolution HLA genotyping. In a later genetic analysis, genome-wide SNP genotypes for about three fifths of the 666 donors were used, and that subset was treated as a discovery cohort. To decide whether each TCR beta V gene segment behaved as functional or pseudogenic, an earlier analysis of approximately 600 of the donors relied on high-throughput TCR beta sequencing. HLA typing included class I and class II loci at four-digit resolution. About five DR-DQ haplotypes were treated as single units for association and clustering because of strong linkage in the cohort. Rather than using new phenotypic data, the later analysis identified candidate immune exposures from TCR beta sequences and from how often those sequences occurred across donors. General study outcomes and caveats: The earlier analysis of about 600 of the donors excluded roughly 17 rarely observed V segments, including chromosome 9 orphons, because counts were too low. According to a later analysis, TCR association rates differed among HLA loci, with DRB1 alleles showing the most associated TCRs and HLA-C alleles showing the fewest. The only immune exposure information available for the cohort was CMV serostatus. Because the 87-base-pair reads could not distinguish some IMGT-functional V segments, including TRBV6-2 and TRBV6-3, those segments were excluded. In the study, around 150 TCR beta chains were listed as associated with cytomegalovirus. According to a later genetic analysis, donors in an Asian-associated ancestry cluster had fewer N-insertions in productive TCRs than the roughly 700-donor mean. When HLA alleles, especially DR and DQ, strongly co-occurred, attributing TCR associations to individual alleles was difficult. A further reported finding was that TCR beta sequences accurately predicted the HLA-A and HLA-B alleles for most subjects in the first cohort. In a later analysis, most CMV-associated TCR beta chains were found to appear HLA-restricted, with HLA associations seemingly driven largely by CMV exposure. Sequencing depth was assumed to be roughly uniform across donors in the presence/absence analyses, though that assumption may not hold. The authors suggested that the approach could potentially be generalized to other disease states and immunological phenotypes. Linkage disequilibrium might explain the correlated functional status among segregating V segments, but an unknown experimental factor could not be ruled out. In a later genetic analysis, a missense DCLRE1C variant was associated with V-gene and J-gene trimming of TCR beta chains, and the association was replicated in an independent cohort. Several of the top co-occurrence clusters appeared to be linked to parvovirus B19, influenza, CMV and Epstein-Barr virus, according to a later analysis. In both the original and validation cohorts, the classifier was reported to diagnose cytomegalovirus status with high specificity and sensitivity. Across donors, most TCR sequences were observed very rarely, whereas some public TCRs were present in many individuals. A cluster of highly shared sequence variants was judged likely to represent a technical artifact of the sequencing pipeline. In an earlier analysis of 500 to 650 of the donors, most TCR beta V segments appeared in productive rearrangements about 87% or about 30% of the time, broadly matching IMGT annotations. In a later analysis, HLA-associated TCR beta chains showed more clonal expansion and lower generation probabilities than non-associated chains that were equally common. A few of the identified cytomegalovirus-associated TCR beta chains were confirmed in vitro to be specific for cytomegalovirus antigens. A later analysis associated some 17,000 TCR beta sequences with specific HLA alleles at a false discovery rate of 0.05. Only TCR beta chains were sequenced in this cohort, and the absence of alpha or paired-chain data limited detectable features. Because some donors lacked HLA typing at each locus, the association tests relied only on the typed subset.

The cohort was made up of 500 to 850 healthy bone marrow donors. At the time of sampling, all cohort members were nominally healthy, though unrecorded immune exposures were likely present. The donor tested CMV seropositive, placing the donor among the approximately 310 seropositive members of the cohort. A peripheral blood sample was collected from each donor, and TCR beta sequencing was performed on peripheral blood mononuclear cells. Genomic DNA was extracted from the blood cell samples with the Qiagen DNeasy Blood Extraction Kit. The library was produced with the immunoSEQ multiplex PCR assay. A mixture of 60 forward primers for TCR Vbeta segments and 13 reverse primers for TCR Jbeta segments was used in the multiplex PCR. The CDR3 region of rearranged TCR beta genes was amplified from genomic DNA by a multiplex PCR assay. The amplified TCR beta libraries were sequenced on the Illumina HiSeq System as 87-base-pair reads. The original methods were these. A later analysis counted about 80 million unique TCR beta chains across the 690 or so repertoires, and about 10 million of these chains were shared by at least two donors. Raw reads were error-corrected and collapsed into unique sequences with a nearest-neighbor algorithm that merged closely related sequences to remove PCR and sequencing errors. V, D and J gene segments were assigned by aligning CDR3 sequences to IMGT reference sequences. Each retained sequence needed at least a six-nucleotide match to both a V gene segment and a J gene segment. Rearrangements were classified as productive when the CDR3 lacked stop codons and remained in frame with V and J, and all other rearrangements were classified as non-productive. CDR3 was defined by IMGT convention, running from the second conserved V-encoded cysteine to the conserved J-encoded phenylalanine. The earlier analysis of about 570 of the donors excluded any sequence lacking an unambiguous match to a single V gene segment. An earlier analysis of 587 of the donors called V segments functional above 56.7% productive rearrangements and segregating when the between-donor standard deviation exceeded 5%. A statistical classification framework was built for diagnosing cytomegalovirus status from the catalog of TCR beta chain sequences. In a later analysis, V and J genes were assigned by comparing TCR nucleotide sequences against IMGT/GENE-DB human TR gene sequences. The TCRdist pipeline was used in a later analysis to assign CDR3 sequences and most-parsimonious VDJ recombination scenarios. In a later analysis, each TCR beta chain was defined by its CDR3 amino acid sequence together with its V-gene family, and reads lacking a unique V-gene family were excluded. As a way to deal with suspected cross-contamination and a sequencing artifact, a later analysis dropped 450 to 600 nucleotide sequences that were highly shared and had low generation probability. In a later analysis, a clonal expansion index for each public chain was calculated from normalized within-repertoire ranks of inferred template counts. Generation probabilities in a later analysis came from a VDJ recombination model fitted to out-of-frame rearrangements, and those results were checked against IGoR. In a later analysis, hypergeometric tests were used to score TCR-TCR, TCR-HLA and TCR-CMV co-occurrence, with a repertoire-size bias correction applied to TCR pairs. A later analysis estimated false discovery rates by permuting HLA or CMV assignments 20 times. A later analysis grouped co-occurring TCRs with DBSCAN, adding TCRdist sequence similarity when clustering within HLA-allele-positive subsets. Repertoires with fewer than 30,000 or more than 120,000 public chains were left out of co-occurrence clustering, as were about 5 repertoires with anomalous nucleotide sharing. TCRdb took this table from immuneACCESS and kept in-frame rearrangements with V and J called. Such tables lack part of the clones; where checked against another copy, unresolved V genes explain under half of the gap, and the rest is unexplained. For V, J and clone size, that table is used; D and trimming come from the DNA. Recorded for this sample are 150,000 to 200,000 clones; over 65% of them occurred a single time. The top ten clonotypes cover 4.7% of the sample.

After removal of 5 bases from V and 0 bases from J, the junction retains 4 bases not matched to a gene. From its cysteine to its phenylalanine, the CDR3 spans 16 amino acids. CDR3 DNA only is kept here, 48 bases in frame from base 1. As encoded in the germline V gene, CDR1 is SGHTA while CDR2 is FQGNSA. This clone has only a few counts. It has no known antigen specificity. No much larger clonotype is one base removed from it; base qualities were not supplied. The V gene is TRBV7-2 and the J gene is TRBJ2-5, with 12 bases matching TRBD2. The sequence came from a man aged 18 to 30 in good health and CMV-seropositive. The sample taken for sequencing was PBMCs. The CDR3: CASSPLAGGYQETQYF. The DNA sequence reads TGTGCCAGCAGCCCCCTAGCGGGGGGGTACCAAGAGACCCAGTACTTC.